A single T cell receptor beta chain is shown here with its context. The entry originates in a study of blood T cells in healthy people across ages. Then a second PCR, running roughly 7 to 11 cycles, was carried out with a sample-barcoded 5' primer and a J-beta primer mix. TCRdb fed the 5' RACE reads into MiXCR, producing one record per CDR3 protein. In the table there are fewer than 1,000,000 distinct CDR3 sequences, less than 60% of which are singletons. CDR3 length: 14 amino acids. Trimming pared 4 bases from V and 2 bases from J, leaving 11 bases between. Germline CDR1 reads SGHKS; CDR2 reads YYEKEE (reference sequence).

The rearrangement links TRBV5-5 to TRBJ2-3; D call uncertain. Sequencing was done on a sample of blood. This clonotype was sampled from an elderly man in good health. The CDR3 loop reads CASSVYQDTDTQYF. CDR3 nucleotides: TGTGCCAGCAGCGTGTACCAGGACACAGATACGCAGTATTTT.